This TCR beta chain stems from a study of blood T cell repertoires in COVID-19. Study overall: The United States, Italy and Spain provided the acute and convalescent COVID-19 samples. The cDNA or gDNA used as material had been derived from T cells, B-cell-depleted T cells, or PBMCs.

Original methodology: Reference gene primers were amplified, and this amplification served to estimate nucleated cell counts. Generated by immunoSEQ multiplex PCR, the TCRdb table keeps only in-frame clones and is missing some. That table supplies the V and J calls and clone size; D and trimming were determined from the DNA. Of fewer than 130,000 clones in the sample, roughly two thirds were seen once. Trimming took 3 bases from V and 0 from J, leaving 10 bases between them. There are 15 residues in the CDR3. Germline V CDR1 and CDR2: KGHSH, LQKENI. The source material was peripheral blood. This sequence joins TRBV18 and TRBJ2-3, with D maybe TRBD2 (6 bases). The TCR was taken from a man older than 75 with acute or convalescent COVID-19. CDR3 nucleotides: TGTGCCAGCTCACCGCCCGGGACTAGCACAGATACGCAGTATTTT. Protein sequence: CASSPPGTSTDTQYF. The variable domain in full, completed from reference TRBV18 and TRBJ2-3, reads NAGVMQNPRHLVRRRGQEARLRCSPMKGHSHVYWYRQLPEEGLKFMVYLQKENIIDESGMPKERFSAEFPKEGPSILRIQQVVRGDSAAYFCASSPPGTSTDTQYFGPGTRLTVL.